The source of this T cell receptor beta chain is a study of cytomegalovirus exposure and HLA in healthy donors. The overall study: One earlier analysis, a look at roughly 170 million T cells, found roughly 110 million unique TCR beta sequences. Overall study results and limits: Roughly uniform sequencing depth across donors was assumed, possibly incorrectly. Among TCR beta chains, those listed as cytomegalovirus-associated numbered over 150. Fewer N-insertions (relative to the roughly 720-donor mean) were reportedly seen in an Asian-associated ancestry cluster in a later analysis.

The PCR had 60 Vbeta and 13 Jbeta primers. The assay was immunoSEQ multiplex PCR, and TCRdb's table has in-frame clones only and misses some. The sample lists 100,000 to 120,000 clones; 70% to 85% were seen once. The CDR3 runs 13 residues. Germline CDR1 and CDR2: MNHNS and SASEGT. V was cut by 8 bases and J by 2 bases, with 7 bases left in between. A remark on this clone: Its cognate antigen is unknown.

The chain carries TRBV6-1 and TRBJ2-6; possible D gene TRBD1, 5 bases. The sequence was obtained from a woman aged 18-29 years in good health and CMV-seronegative. What was sequenced was PBMCs. Here the CDR3 DNA reads TGTGCCAGCTCAGGGCCTGGGGCCAACGTCCTGACTTTC. This sequence encodes CASSGPGANVLTF.